Below are 31 T cell receptor beta chains sequenced from a single sample in a study of cytomegalovirus exposure and HLA in healthy donors. The repertoire was sequenced with immunoSEQ multiplex PCR; TCRdb's copy has only in-frame clones and lacks some. In the table there are 100,000 to 150,000 clones, 85% to 90% of which are singletons. The specimen sequenced was PBMCs. All receptors derive from a woman aged 18-35 years in good health and CMV-seronegative.

This clone was found once. The V call is TRBV28, the J call TRBJ1-4; no definite D call. Germline CDR1 MDHEN, CDR2 SYDVKM. This CDR3 region has 12 residues. With 6 bases removed from V and 0 bases from J, the gap between germline ends came to 2 bases. The CDR3 coding sequence is TGTGCCAGCAGCTCAACTAATGAAAAACTGTTTTTT. Its protein product is CASSSTNEKLFF.

This clone was found once. The chain uses TRBV6-1 and TRBJ2-3; 8 bases fit TRBD1. CDR1 is MNHNS, CDR2 SASEGT, per germline. V lost 1 base to trimming and J lost 1 base; unmatched junction nucleotides: 1. CDR3 length: 15 amino acids. The CDR3 spells CASSEVDRGTDTQYF. The CDR3 region has the DNA TGTGCCAGCAGTGAAGTGGACAGGGGCACAGATACGCAGTATTTT.

This chain joins TRBV2 and TRBJ1-1; D gene ambiguous. CDR3 size: 13 residues. Per germline, CDR1 SNHLY and CDR2 FYNNEI. V lost 8 bases and J lost 4, with 14 bases in between. CDR3 sequence (DNA): TGTGCCAGCGATTCGGGAGCAGGCACTGAAGCTTTCTTT. Translated: CASDSGAGTEAFF.

This clone was recorded only once. The chain has TRBV6-5 and TRBJ1-1, with a tentative D call TRBD1 (5 bases). Trimming pared 6 bases from V and 5 bases from J, leaving 13 bases between. From germline, CDR1 is MNHEY and CDR2 SVGAGI. CDR3 length equals 13 residues. The CDR3 DNA follows: TGTGCCAGCAGCCGACTCAGGGAAACTGAAGCTTTCTTT. This translates into CASSRLRETEAFF.

The table lists this clone with a count of one. The chain has TRBV10-2 and TRBJ2-1; D not resolved. This CDR3 comprises 10 residues. With 0 bases removed from V and 15 bases from J, the gap between germline ends came to 6 bases. Germline V gene sequence: CDR1 WSHSY, CDR2 SAAADI. CDR3 sequence: CASSESRPFF. In DNA form, the CDR3 reads TGCGCCAGCAGTGAGTCGAGGCCGTTCTTC.

The chain uses TRBV28 and TRBJ1-2, with D maybe TRBD1 (6 bases). Germline values: CDR1 MDHEN, CDR2 SYDVKM. There are 12 residues in the CDR3. Trimming took off 5 bases at V and 9 bases at J, with 13 bases between the two ends. The CDR3 here is CASSTNQGRYTF. CDR3 sequence (DNA): TGTGCCAGCAGTACAAACCAGGGGCGCTACACCTTC.

CDR3 coding DNA: TGTGCCAGCAGTGAGAGGGGGTACTATGGCTACACCTTC. Translating gives CASSERGYYGYTF. J is TRBJ1-2 and V is TRBV25-1; possibly TRBD1 for D (6 bases). This CDR3 has 13 amino acids. With 3 bases removed from V and 3 bases from J, the gap between germline ends came to 8 bases. The germline V gene has CDR1 MGHDK and CDR2 SYGVNS.

The V gene is TRBV28, the J gene TRBJ1-6, with 8 bases lining up with TRBD1. CDR1 MDHEN and CDR2 SYDVKM come from the germline V gene. V lost 6 bases and J lost 9; bases outside the gene matches: 7. This CDR3 is built from 14 residues. This CDR3 is CASRRDRRISPLHF. The CDR3 DNA follows: TGTGCCAGCAGGAGGGACAGGAGAATTTCACCCCTCCACTTT.

The rearrangement joins TRBV9 to TRBJ2-1; D unclear. Trimming took 0 bases from V and 14 from J, leaving 18 bases between them. The CDR3 runs to 14 residues. CDR1 is SGDLS, CDR2 YYNGEE, per germline. As DNA, the CDR3 is TGTGCCAGCAGCGTAGATCTTGGGCCCTCGCCGGAGTTCTTC. Amino acid sequence: CASSVDLGPSPEFF.

This chain links TRBV28 with TRBJ1-5; 7 nucleotides agree with TRBD1. There are 13 residues in the CDR3. The V and J ends lost 5 bases and 14 bases, in that order; junction bases with no gene match: 12. The germline V gene has CDR1 MDHEN and CDR2 SYDVKM. The CDR3 nucleotides read TGTGCCAGCAGTACATTGACAGGGCAAGAAAAGCATTTT. It specifies CASSTLTGQEKHF.

V gene TRBV6-5 combines with J gene TRBJ2-7; TRBD1 matches 7 bases. The V and J ends lost 4 bases and 7 bases, in that order; junction bases with no gene match: 7. This CDR3 has 13 residues. CDR1 and CDR2 (germline): MNHEY, SVGAGI. The CDR3 sequence is CASSSLGGYEQYF. In DNA form, the CDR3 reads TGTGCCAGCAGTTCTCTAGGGGGCTATGAGCAGTACTTC.

The J gene is TRBJ1-2, the V gene TRBV30; D is possibly TRBD1 (6 bases). Trimming cost V 5 bases and J 5 bases, with 15 bases left between them. CDR1 and CDR2 (germline): GTSNPN, SVGIG (reference sequence). CDR3 length: 13 amino acids. The CDR3 DNA follows: TGTGCCTGGCTAAGGGGGACACTTTATGGCTACACCTTC. This codes for CAWLRGTLYGYTF.

The chain recombines TRBV4-2 with TRBJ1-1, with D hard to call. V lost 4 bases and J 1 base, leaving 10 bases between the germline ends. Germline V gives CDR1 LGHNA, CDR2 YNFKEQ. The CDR3 sequence is 14 residues long. The CDR3 nucleotides are TGTGCCAGCAGCCGCCTTGCAGGGAACACTGAAGCTTTCTTT. This translates into CASSRLAGNTEAFF.

The chain employs TRBV28 and TRBJ1-2; 7 bases fit TRBD1. The CDR3 covers 12 residues. CDR1 and CDR2 from the germline V gene are MDHEN and SYDVKM. Losses at the gene ends were 4 bases for V and 6 bases for J; bases not matched to a gene: 2. The CDR3 nucleotides read TGTGCCAGCAGTTGGCAGGGGGATGGCTACACCTTC. Encoded protein: CASSWQGDGYTF.

V gene TRBV14 combines with J gene TRBJ1-2, with no clear D. CDR1 is SGHDN and CDR2 is FVKESK in the germline V gene. This CDR3 is 14 amino acids long. Trimming cost V 1 base and J 5 bases, with 11 bases left between them. CDR3 nucleotides: TGTGCCAGCAGCCAAGTCTTCACAGATTATGGCTACACCTTC. The encoded protein is CASSQVFTDYGYTF.

The chain carries TRBV28 and TRBJ1-5; the D is unclear. The CDR3 extends over 14 amino acids. The germline V gene encodes CDR1 MDHEN and CDR2 SYDVKM. V lost 10 bases and J 4 bases, leaving 17 bases between the germline ends. The CDR3 nucleotides read TGTGCCACCACAAACCCTCTTTCAAATCAGCCCCAGCATTTT. This gives the protein CATTNPLSNQPQHF.

This clone has only one observation. The V and J genes are TRBV29-1 and TRBJ2-1; tentatively, D is TRBD2 (5 bases). In germline, CDR1 is SQVTM, CDR2 ANQGSEA. The CDR3 spans 11 residues. With 6 bases removed from V and 6 bases from J, the gap between germline ends came to 9 bases. The CDR3 DNA follows: TGCAGCGTCGACTACCTCAATGAGCAGTTCTTC. Translated, it gives CSVDYLNEQFF.

V and J are TRBV6-5 and TRBJ2-7; perhaps TRBD2 as D (6 bases). The CDR3 totals 14 residues. V lost 6 bases and J 6 bases, leaving 18 bases between the germline ends. CDR1 and CDR2 from the germline V gene are MNHEY and SVGAGI. This CDR3 reads CASSPQYGGLEQYV. DNA for the CDR3: TGTGCCAGCAGCCCACAATACGGGGGTCTCGAGCAGTACGTC.

V and J are TRBV11-2 and TRBJ2-2; 8 bases are shared with TRBD2. Unmatched junction bases numbered 4, after V lost 5 bases and J lost 5 bases. This CDR3 has 14 amino acids. Germline V lookup: CDR1 SGHAT, CDR2 FQNNGV. CDR3 nucleotide sequence: TGTGCCAGCAGCCTTGCGGGGGGTACCGGGGAGCTGTTTTTT. Protein product: CASSLAGGTGELFF.

J is TRBJ1-1 and V is TRBV19; 7 bases are a match to TRBD1. V trimming: 5 bases; J trimming: 5 bases; junction bases outside the gene matches: 8. The length of the CDR3 is 14 residues. From germline, CDR1 is LNHDA and CDR2 SQIVND (reference sequence). The CDR3 loop reads CASSLQGGATEAFF. The CDR3 bases are TGTGCCAGTAGTCTTCAGGGGGGCGCGACTGAAGCTTTCTTT.

The chain combines TRBV10-3 with TRBJ2-3; 7 bases are shared with TRBD1. Germline V gives CDR1 ENHRY, CDR2 SYGVKD. The CDR3 runs 15 residues. V gave up 6 bases and J gave up 1 base; unmatched junction bases: 7. The CDR3 coding sequence is TGTGCCATCAGGAGACAGGGATTCGGCACAGATACGCAGTATTTT. Protein sequence: CAIRRQGFGTDTQYF.

The V gene is TRBV28, the J gene TRBJ2-7; a possible D gene is TRBD1 (5 bases). Between the trimmed V and J ends, which lost 2 bases and 6 bases, there was a span of 8 bases. Germline V gene sequence: CDR1 MDHEN, CDR2 SYDVKM. The CDR3 runs to 12 residues. CDR3 bases: TGTGCCAGCAGTTTACAAGGGGCCGAGCAGTACTTC. Its translation: CASSLQGAEQYF.

The chain carries TRBV6-5 and TRBJ1-1, with 7 bases identical to TRBD1. The CDR3 has 14 residues. V shed 6 bases and J 0 bases; nucleotides not matched to a gene: 4. In germline, CDR1 is MNHEY, CDR2 SVGAGI. CDR3 nucleotide sequence: TGTGCCAGCAGCGTGGACAGGATGAACACTGAAGCTTTCTTT. It yields the protein CASSVDRMNTEAFF.

This clone was counted a few times. The chain employs TRBV18 and TRBJ2-7; TRBD2 is a possible D gene (6 bases). Germline CDR1 KGHSH, CDR2 LQKENI. This CDR3 has 14 residues. The ends were cut back, 3 bases at V and 3 bases at J, with 12 bases in the middle. The chain's CDR3 is CASSPRTDYYEQYV. Here the CDR3 DNA reads TGTGCCAGCTCACCGAGGACGGACTACTACGAGCAGTACGTC.

The rearrangement joins TRBV25-1 to TRBJ2-3; 7 bases fit TRBD1. Germline V gene sequence: CDR1 MGHDK, CDR2 SYGVNS. The V segment lost 2 bases and the J segment 1 base; nucleotides outside the gene matches: 6. CDR3 length: 16 residues. CDR3 protein: CASSENPGTGTDTQYF. CDR3 bases: TGTGCCAGCAGTGAAAACCCCGGGACAGGCACAGATACGCAGTATTTT.

This sequence joins TRBV10-3 and TRBJ2-1; TRBD1 matches 7 bases. This CDR3 is 15 amino acids long. CDR1 and CDR2 from the germline V gene are ENHRY and SYGVKD. With 9 bases clipped from V and 9 bases from J, the junction kept 17 bases outside the gene matches. CDR3 coding DNA: TGTGCCATACGAGATCCGGGACAGTATTCGACTGAGCAGTTCTTC. This encodes CAIRDPGQYSTEQFF.

This clone was seen a single time. The chain has TRBV30 and TRBJ1-1; a weak D match, TRBD1 (5 bases). The CDR3 totals 13 residues. Per the germline V gene, CDR1 is GTSNPN and CDR2 is SVGIG (reference sequence). V was cut by 7 bases and J by 5 bases, with 17 bases left in between. CDR3 sequence: CAYQRTGVTEAFF. CDR3 DNA sequence: TGTGCCTACCAACGAACGGGGGTAACTGAAGCTTTCTTT.

The chain joins TRBV4-2 to TRBJ1-2; possible D gene TRBD1, 6 bases. Germline V gene sequence: CDR1 LGHNA, CDR2 YNFKEQ. Deletions cut 4 bases from V and 4 bases from J, with 16 bases between. The CDR3 runs to 15 residues. The CDR3 region is CASSRFSGVAYGYTF. CDR3 sequence (DNA): TGTGCCAGCAGCCGATTTTCAGGGGTAGCCTATGGCTACACCTTC.

This clone was counted a single time. V is TRBV28 and J is TRBJ2-7; D might be TRBD1 (7 bases). The length of the CDR3 is 15 residues. CDR1 is MDHEN and CDR2 is SYDVKM in the germline V gene. V was shortened by 6 bases and J by 6 bases, with 21 bases between the two germline ends. CDR3 nucleotide sequence: TGTGCCAGCAGCGGATTAGGGGGCCGGGGAGGCGAGCAGTACTTC. This sequence encodes CASSGLGGRGGEQYF.

The chain links TRBV25-1 to TRBJ1-1; 7 nucleotides match TRBD1. The V gene end was trimmed by 4 bases and the J gene end by 1 base; junction bases not matched to a gene: 3. This CDR3 has 14 amino acids. Germline assignment: CDR1 MGHDK and CDR2 SYGVNS. The DNA of the CDR3 is TGTGCCAGCAGTGCCCGGACAGGGAACACTGAAGCTTTCTTT. Its protein product is CASSARTGNTEAFF.

This chain uses TRBV9 with TRBJ2-1; D may be TRBD2 (6 bases). This CDR3 spans 12 amino acids. V gave up 9 bases and J gave up 9 bases, with 16 bases separating them. Per germline, CDR1 SGDLS and CDR2 YYNGEE. The CDR3 DNA reads as TGTGCCAACCCGTGGCGGGGCGGTGAGCAGTTCTTC. The encoded protein is CANPWRGGEQFF.